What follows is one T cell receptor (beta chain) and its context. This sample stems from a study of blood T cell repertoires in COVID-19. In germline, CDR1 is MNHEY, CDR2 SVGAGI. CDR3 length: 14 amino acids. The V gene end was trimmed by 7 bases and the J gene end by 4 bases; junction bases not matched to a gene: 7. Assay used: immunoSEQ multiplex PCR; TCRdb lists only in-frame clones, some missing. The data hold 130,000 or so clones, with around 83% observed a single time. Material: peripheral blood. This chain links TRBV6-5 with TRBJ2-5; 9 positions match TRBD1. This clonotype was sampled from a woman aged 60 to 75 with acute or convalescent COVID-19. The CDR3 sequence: CASIHTGGAETQYF. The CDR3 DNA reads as TGTGCCAGCATTCACACAGGGGGCGCAGAGACCCAGTACTTC.